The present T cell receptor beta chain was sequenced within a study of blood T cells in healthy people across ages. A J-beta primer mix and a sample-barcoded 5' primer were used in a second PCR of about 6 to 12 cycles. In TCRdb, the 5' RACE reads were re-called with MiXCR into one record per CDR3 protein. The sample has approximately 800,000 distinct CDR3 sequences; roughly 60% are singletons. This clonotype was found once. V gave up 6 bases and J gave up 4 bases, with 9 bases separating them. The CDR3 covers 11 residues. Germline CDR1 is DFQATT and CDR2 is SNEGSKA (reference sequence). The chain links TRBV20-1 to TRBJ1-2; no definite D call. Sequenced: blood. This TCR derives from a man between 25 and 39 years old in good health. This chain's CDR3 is CSAQESYGYTF. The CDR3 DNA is TGCAGTGCCCAGGAATCCTATGGCTACACCTTC.